The 27 T cell receptor beta chains in this list originate from one sample, sequenced in a study of blood T cell repertoires in COVID-19. Libraries were prepared by immunoSEQ multiplex PCR; TCRdb keeps only in-frame clonotypes and omits some of them. The sample shows a few hundred thousand clones, roughly 84% of them seen only once. Material: peripheral blood. Source of these receptors: a man between 45 and 60 years old with active or convalescent COVID-19.

The chain employs TRBV5-1 and TRBJ1-2; D call uncertain. This CDR3 comprises 12 residues. Trimming cost V 4 bases and J 4 bases, with 8 bases left between them. Germline CDR1 SGHRS, CDR2 YFSETQ. The CDR3 is CASSPESYGYTF. Written as DNA, the CDR3 is TGCGCCAGCAGCCCGGAGTCCTATGGCTACACCTTC.

The chain uses TRBV10-3 and TRBJ2-1, with D maybe TRBD2 (6 bases). Trimming pared 0 bases from V and 3 bases from J, leaving 15 bases between. The CDR3 is made up of 17 amino acids. The germline gives CDR1 ENHRY, CDR2 SYGVKD. The CDR3 here is CAISESIETRIYNEQFF. The CDR3 DNA is TGTGCCATCAGTGAGTCGATTGAGACTAGGATCTACAATGAGCAGTTCTTC.

There are a few counts of this clone. CDR3 region: CASSLNRQETQYF. The CDR3 DNA is TGTGCCAGCAGCTTAAACAGGCAAGAGACCCAGTACTTC. The V gene is TRBV7-3, the J gene TRBJ2-5, with D possibly TRBD1 on 5 matching bases. The V end was cut by 1 base, the J end by 2 bases, with 5 bases between. The CDR3 has 13 residues. The germline V gene has CDR1 SGHTA and CDR2 FQGTGA.

This rearrangement joins TRBV30 to TRBJ1-1, with D tentatively TRBD1 (5 bases). V lost 3 bases and J lost 11, with 13 bases in between. Germline CDR1 is GTSNPN and CDR2 is SVGIG (reference sequence). The CDR3 loop spans 11 amino acids. For the CDR3, the DNA is TGTGCCTGGAGCAGGGCCTCCTTGGCTTTCTTT. Translated: CAWSRASLAFF. The variable domain in full, completed from reference TRBV30 and TRBJ1-1, reads SQTIHQWPATLVQPVGSPLSLECTVEGTSNPNLYWYRQAAGRGLQLLFYSVGIGQISSEVPQNLSASRPQDRQFILSSKKLLLSDSGFYLCAWSRASLAFFGQGTRLTVV.

This chain connects TRBV6-5 to TRBJ2-5, with D maybe TRBD1 (5 bases). CDR3 length equals 13 residues. Trimming removed 6 bases at V and 4 bases at J, with 12 bases between. CDR1 and CDR2 from the germline V gene are MNHEY and SVGAGI. The CDR3 DNA is TGTGCCAGCAGCCTGGGGCCCCCAGAGACCCAGTACTTC. It is translated as CASSLGPPETQYF.

This rearrangement joins TRBV7-2 to TRBJ1-2; 11 bases line up with TRBD1. The CDR3 sequence is 15 residues long. V shed 5 bases, J shed 5 bases, and the junction held 7 bases outside the gene matches. Germline CDR1 reads SGHTA; CDR2 reads FQGNSA. Written as DNA, the CDR3 is TGTGCCAGCAGCCCTGGACAGGGGGCATTTTATGGCTACACCTTC. Encoded protein: CASSPGQGAFYGYTF.

DNA for the CDR3: TGTGCCAGCAGTTACGGACTAGGCAGGGAGAGCAATGAGCAGTTCTTC. Residues: CASSYGLGRESNEQFF. The chain employs TRBV6-2 or TRBV6-3 and TRBJ2-1; 7 nucleotides line up with TRBD2. CDR3 length: 16 residues. J was trimmed by 6 bases and V by 2 bases; bases with no gene match: 10. Germline V CDR1 and CDR2: MNHEY, SVGEGT.

The V and J genes are TRBV12-3 or TRBV12-4 and TRBJ1-1; D gene ambiguous. The CDR3 is 12 residues long. Trimming removed 7 bases at V and 5 bases at J, with 11 bases between. CDR3 coding DNA: TGTGCCAGCAACGGGATAGCGACTGAAGCTTTCTTT. Translated, it gives CASNGIATEAFF.

This chain joins TRBV4-3 and TRBJ2-3; D perhaps matches TRBD2 (5 bases). V lost 0 bases and J lost 3, with 13 bases in between. Germline V gene data show CDR1 as LGHNA and CDR2 as YSLEER. The CDR3 contains 16 residues. CDR3 DNA sequence: TGCGCCAGCAGCCAAGAGTTTTCGGGGAGTACAGATACGCAGTATTTT. Translating it yields CASSQEFSGSTDTQYF.

This clone was seen a single time. The chain employs TRBV19 and TRBJ1-6; 7 nucleotides align to TRBD1. Germline CDR1 is LNHDA and CDR2 is SQIVND (reference sequence). The CDR3 length is 16 residues. The V gene end was trimmed by 4 bases and the J gene end by 4 bases; junction bases not matched to a gene: 7. CDR3 sequence: CASSKKRGQYNSPLHF. In nucleotides, the CDR3 is TGTGCCAGTAGTAAAAAACGGGGACAGTATAATTCACCCCTCCACTTT.

J is TRBJ2-2 and V is TRBV2; 9 positions match TRBD1. The CDR3 consists of 15 residues. Unmatched junction bases numbered 3, after V lost 4 bases and J lost 3 bases. CDR1 and CDR2 (germline): SNHLY, FYNNEI. The CDR3 nucleotides read TGTGCCAGCAGTGTCTGGGACAGGGACACCGGGGAGCTGTTTTTT. It encodes CASSVWDRDTGELFF.

The chain is built from TRBV5-6 and TRBJ2-3, with D perhaps TRBD2 (5 bases). CDR1 SGHDT and CDR2 YYEEEE come from the germline V gene. V gave up 7 bases and J gave up 5 bases, with 17 bases separating them. The CDR3 loop spans 14 amino acids. CDR3 protein: CASYRDYLGDTQYF. DNA of the CDR3: TGTGCCAGCTACCGGGATTATCTGGGAGATACGCAGTATTTT.

V is TRBV9 and J is TRBJ1-2, with D maybe TRBD1 (5 bases). CDR1 is SGDLS and CDR2 is YYNGEE in the germline V gene. Trimming removed 0 bases at V and 4 bases at J, with 10 bases between. The CDR3 extends over 14 amino acids. For the CDR3, the DNA is TGTGCCAGCAGCGTAGCCGACAGAACCTATGGCTACACCTTC. Encoded protein: CASSVADRTYGYTF.

V and J are TRBV19 and TRBJ2-1; a possible D gene is TRBD2 (5 bases). This CDR3 region has 14 residues. Per the germline V gene, CDR1 is LNHDA and CDR2 is SQIVND (reference sequence). The V gene lost 1 base and the J gene lost 10 bases, with 14 bases spanning the gap. The CDR3 bases are TGTGCCAGTAGTATAGTCGGGGATAGGTGGGAGCAGTTCTTC. Encoded protein: CASSIVGDRWEQFF.

This clone has a single count. J is TRBJ2-5 and V is TRBV29-1, with TRBD1 identical over 9 bases. The CDR3 loop spans 13 amino acids. J gave up 5 bases and V 6 bases, and 7 bases lay outside the gene matches. CDR1 and CDR2 (germline): SQVTM, ANQGSEA. DNA of the CDR3: TGCAGCGTGGGACAGGGCGTGGGGGAGACCCAGTACTTC. Translation: CSVGQGVGETQYF.

The chain combines TRBV28 with TRBJ2-7, with a possible D match to TRBD1 (5 bases). The ends were cut back, 5 bases at V and 0 bases at J, with 17 bases in the middle. The CDR3 is 16 residues long. In germline, CDR1 is MDHEN, CDR2 SYDVKM. CDR3 sequence reads: CASSTPIGALSYEQYF. CDR3 in DNA: TGTGCCAGCAGTACCCCCATTGGGGCCCTCTCCTACGAGCAGTACTTC.

This clone was detected only a few times. The V call is TRBV11-2, the J call TRBJ2-3, with 10 bases identical to TRBD1. V lost 1 base, J lost 6 bases, and 10 bases stayed unmatched. Germline V gene sequence: CDR1 SGHAT, CDR2 FQNNGV. CDR3 length: 17 residues. The CDR3 nucleotides read TGTGCCAGCAGCTTAGGGGCCGAGACAGGGGGCCTCGATACGCAGTATTTT. It translates to CASSLGAETGGLDTQYF.

This clone was seen a few times. This CDR3 is CASSFNRLPNSPLHF. The CDR3 bases are TGTGCCAGCAGCTTCAACAGGCTACCTAATTCACCCCTCCACTTT. This chain uses TRBV7-2 with TRBJ1-6, with D maybe TRBD1 (5 bases). Trimming removed 3 bases from V and 6 bases from J, with 12 bases in between. The germline V gene encodes CDR1 SGHTA and CDR2 FQGNSA. The CDR3 consists of 15 residues.

The chain employs TRBV2 and TRBJ1-5; 7 bases match TRBD1. CDR3 length: 13 amino acids. Germline lookup yields CDR1 SNHLY and CDR2 FYNNEI. Losses at the gene ends were 7 bases for V and 4 bases for J; bases not matched to a gene: 4. CDR3 loop: CASKGQANQPQHF. The CDR3 nucleotides are TGTGCCAGCAAAGGACAGGCTAATCAGCCCCAGCATTTT.

J is TRBJ2-2 and V is TRBV27, with D tentatively TRBD2 (6 bases). Trimming removed 8 bases from V and 1 base from J, with 8 bases in between. Per the germline V gene, CDR1 is MNHEY and CDR2 is SMNVEV (reference sequence). The CDR3 consists of 13 residues. The CDR3 sequence is CASWRGNTGELFF. CDR3 bases: TGTGCCAGCTGGAGGGGGAACACCGGGGAGCTGTTTTTT.

V usage is TRBV20-1 and J usage is TRBJ1-1; 8 bases match TRBD1. The CDR3 consists of 10 residues. V was clipped by 5 bases and J by 9 bases; unmatched bases: 2. The germline CDR1 and CDR2 sequences are DFQATT and SNEGSKA (reference sequence). CDR3 in DNA: TGCAGTGCTGGACAGGGTAAAGCTTTCTTT. Translation: CSAGQGKAFF.

This rearrangement joins TRBV7-9 to TRBJ2-5, with D perhaps TRBD1 (6 bases). V lost 5 bases and J 6 bases, leaving 19 bases between the germline ends. The CDR3 extends over 15 amino acids. Per the germline V gene, CDR1 is SEHNR and CDR2 is FQNEAQ (reference sequence). The CDR3 DNA reads TGTGCCAGCAGCCTCGACAGGCAGGAGAGGAAGACCCAGTACTTC. As protein: CASSLDRQERKTQYF.

The chain recombines TRBV6-5 with TRBJ1-5, with D possibly matching TRBD1 (6 bases). Germline CDR1 is MNHEY and CDR2 is SVGAGI. The CDR3 spans 15 residues. Trimming shortened V by 2 bases and J by 5 bases, and 13 bases separated the two germline ends. The CDR3, as DNA: TGTGCCAGCAGTTACACCGGGGGGCAAGATCAGCCCCAGCATTTT. Its translation: CASSYTGGQDQPQHF.

The J gene is TRBJ1-1, the V gene TRBV7-2; TRBD1 matches 8 bases. From germline, CDR1 is SGHTA and CDR2 FQGNSA. After removal of 3 bases from V and 0 bases from J, the junction contained 3 bases not matched to a gene. The CDR3 spans 15 residues. Written as DNA, the CDR3 is TGTGCCAGCAGCTTTACAGGGGGTATGAACACTGAAGCTTTCTTT. Its protein product is CASSFTGGMNTEAFF.

Details on this clone: Other DNA sequences of this sample code for an identical CDR3. The rearrangement joins TRBV2 to TRBJ2-7, with 7 bases lining up with TRBD2. This CDR3 is built from 13 residues. V lost 7 bases, J lost 2 bases, and 5 bases stayed unmatched. Per the germline V gene, CDR1 is SNHLY and CDR2 is FYNNEI. CDR3 region: CASTSGVAYEQYF. CDR3 nucleotide sequence: TGTGCCAGCACCAGCGGGGTGGCCTACGAGCAGTACTTC.

The chain combines TRBV5-6 with TRBJ2-5; D is uncertain. Trimming shortened V by 4 bases and J by 5 bases, and 9 bases separated the two germline ends. The CDR3 has 12 amino acids. Per germline, CDR1 SGHDT and CDR2 YYEEEE. The CDR3 region is CASSLPPETQYF. CDR3 in DNA: TGTGCCAGCAGCCTCCCTCCGGAGACCCAGTACTTC.

The chain has TRBV5-1 and TRBJ2-1; 7 positions agree with TRBD1. V was clipped by 4 bases and J by 2 bases; unmatched bases: 9. This CDR3 spans 16 amino acids. CDR1 and CDR2 (germline): SGHRS, YFSETQ. The CDR3 spells CASSPGQVQTYNEQFF. Written as DNA, the CDR3 is TGCGCCAGCAGCCCCGGACAGGTCCAAACCTACAATGAGCAGTTCTTC.